The text below deals with one T cell receptor beta chain. Antigen specificity is unknown. For every donor, one blood sample of around 2.5 ml was drawn. Whole-blood RNA isolation (total RNA) proceeded without T cell sorting. TCRdb reanalyzed the 5' RACE reads, giving one entry per CDR3 protein sequence and no DNA. The sample table includes about 140,000 distinct CDR3 sequences. The sample is drawn from a study of monozygotic twins with inflammatory bowel disease. Notes on the study in general: Relative clonotype sharing with others was diminished in IBD patients versus healthy twins, particularly with disease activity. The data gave no support to a single strong IBD-associated signal or clonotype.

This sequence originates from a human donor with ulcerative colitis or Crohn's disease, or a healthy co-twin of an affected twin (not recorded which). Sequenced sample: blood.

CDR3 protein: CASSLEPPTLHF. The chain recombines TRBV7-2 with TRBJ1-6. Per germline, CDR1 SGHTA and CDR2 FQGNSA. The CDR3 is 12 amino acids.